The T cell receptor beta chain described here comes from a study of T cell responses to AZD1222 COVID-19 vaccine. The protocol was immunoSEQ multiplex PCR, while the TCRdb copy is restricted to in-frame clones and leaves out a portion. The data show 100,000 to 150,000 clones, with less than 90% seen just once and about 27% held by the top ten. Study-wide results and limits: Baseline seropositivity occurred in only a handful of AZD1222 recipients. Vaccine-associated CD4 TCRs spanned spike, dominant at 160-218 and 743-854. Clonal diversity was possibly underestimated, and white British individuals and females predominated among donors. None of the repertoires were sampled until the peak T cell response had passed.

This clone was seen just once. What it binds is unknown. The TCR was taken from an adult in good health. The material was peripheral blood, obtained on day 0 of AZD1222 vaccination.

CDR3: CASSLWGFANTEAFF. The CDR3 DNA follows: TGTGCCAGCAGCTTGTGGGGATTTGCGAACACTGAAGCTTTCTTT. This chain connects TRBV5-4 to TRBJ1-1; D is uncertain. Germline-derived CDR1 and CDR2 are SGHNT and YYREEE (reference sequence). CDR3 length: 15 amino acids. V lost 1 base to trimming and J lost 1 base, with 11 bases between them.